One and the same sample provided the 3 T cell receptor beta chains below, sequenced in a study of graft-versus-host responses after intestinal transplantation. Some clones are missing from TCRdb's copy, which holds only in-frame ones; the method was immunoSEQ multiplex PCR. This table holds 3,000 to 3,500 clones, roughly a third found once. The sample consisted of alloreactive CD4+ T cells from a mixed lymphocyte reaction culture, taken before transplantation. Subset of the sample: CFSE-low proliferating T cells sorted from approximately 6-day pre-transplant mixed lymphocyte reaction (GvH or HvG direction). The receptors originated from a human patient who was an organ donor for intestinal transplantation.

The chain carries TRBV11-2 and TRBJ2-7; the D call may be TRBD1 or TRBD2 (5 bases each). Germline assignment: CDR1 SGHAT and CDR2 FQNNGV. Trimming removed 4 bases from V and 6 bases from J, with 10 bases in between. This CDR3 region has 12 residues. The CDR3 loop is CASSYEGREQYF. The CDR3 region has the DNA TGTGCCAGCAGCTACGAGGGACGCGAGCAGTACTTC.

The chain links TRBV5-6 to TRBJ1-5; 9 bases align to TRBD1. Per germline, CDR1 SGHDT and CDR2 YYEEEE. The CDR3 runs 15 residues. The J segment lost 6 bases and the V segment lost 6 bases, leaving 10 bases of the junction unmatched. The CDR3 reads CASNRAGQGSQPQHF. The CDR3 DNA reads TGTGCCAGCAACAGGGCGGGACAGGGTAGTCAGCCCCAGCATTTT.

The rearrangement joins TRBV4-2 to TRBJ1-2; weak D call: TRBD1 (5 bases). CDR1 LGHNA and CDR2 YNFKEQ come from the germline V gene. The length of the CDR3 is 14 residues. V dropped 0 bases and J dropped 9 bases, with 14 bases sitting between them. The CDR3 DNA reads as TGTGCCAGCAGCCAAGATATCGGGGCCATGAGCTACACCTTC. This sequence encodes CASSQDIGAMSYTF.